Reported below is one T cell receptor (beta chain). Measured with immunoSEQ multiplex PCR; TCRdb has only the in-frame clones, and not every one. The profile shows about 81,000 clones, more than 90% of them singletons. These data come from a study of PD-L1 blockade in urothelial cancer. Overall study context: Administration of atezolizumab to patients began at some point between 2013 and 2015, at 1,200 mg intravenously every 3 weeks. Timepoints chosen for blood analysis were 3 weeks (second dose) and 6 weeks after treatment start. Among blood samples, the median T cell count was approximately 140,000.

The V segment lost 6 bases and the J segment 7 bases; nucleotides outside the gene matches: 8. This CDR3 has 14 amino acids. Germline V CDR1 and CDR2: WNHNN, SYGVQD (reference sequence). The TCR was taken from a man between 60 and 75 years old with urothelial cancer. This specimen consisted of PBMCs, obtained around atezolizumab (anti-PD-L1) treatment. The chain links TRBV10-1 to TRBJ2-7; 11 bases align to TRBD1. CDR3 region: CASSAGQGAREQYF. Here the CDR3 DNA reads TGCGCCAGCAGCGCCGGACAGGGGGCTCGGGAGCAGTACTTC.